This T cell receptor beta chain was obtained from a study of CD8+CD57+ T cells in acquired aplastic anemia. This clonotype was seen at least ten times. TCR beta VDJ and CDR3 were profiled, and genomic DNA was the template. TCRdb independently ran MiXCR on the reads; one entry per CDR3 protein. The sample carries under 350,000 distinct CDR3 sequences, 56% recorded once. In patients chosen for sequencing, flow cytometry had shown CD8+CD57+ cell expansion. The V end lost 2 bases, the J end lost 10 bases, and 14 bases lay between the germline ends. Looked up from germline, CDR1 is MGHDK and CDR2 is SYGVNS. This CDR3 has 13 amino acids.

The source of this sequence is a human donor with aplastic anemia. Sample: sorted CD4+, CD8+, or CD8+CD57+ T cells (not recorded which) from PBMCs. The chain links TRBV25-1 to TRBJ1-1, with a weak D call TRBD1 (6 bases). DNA for the CDR3: TGTGCCAGCAGTGAAGGGGGGCGTAGAGGAGCTTTCTTT. Its protein product is CASSEGGRRGAFF.